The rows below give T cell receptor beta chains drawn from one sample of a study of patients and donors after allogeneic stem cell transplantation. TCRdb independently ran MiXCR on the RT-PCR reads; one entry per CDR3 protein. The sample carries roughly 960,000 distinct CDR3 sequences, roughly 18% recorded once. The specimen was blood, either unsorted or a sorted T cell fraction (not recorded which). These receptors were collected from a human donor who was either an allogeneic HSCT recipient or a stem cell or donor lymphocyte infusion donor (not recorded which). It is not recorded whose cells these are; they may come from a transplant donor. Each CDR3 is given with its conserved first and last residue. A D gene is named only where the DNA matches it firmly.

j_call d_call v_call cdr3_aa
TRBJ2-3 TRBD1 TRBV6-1 CASSEGFYRGRLRTDTQYF
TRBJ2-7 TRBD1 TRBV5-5 CASSRGTGLSYEQYF
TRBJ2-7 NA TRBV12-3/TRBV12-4 CASSLVGFYEQYF
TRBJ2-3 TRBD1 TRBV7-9 CASSLKGATGTDTQYF
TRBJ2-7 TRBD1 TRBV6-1 CASSRPGQGISYEQYF
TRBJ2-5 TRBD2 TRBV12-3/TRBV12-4 CASSATSGSETQYF
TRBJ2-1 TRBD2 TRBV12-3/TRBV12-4 CASSPLGLAGVEQFF
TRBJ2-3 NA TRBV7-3 CASSFAARIGDTQYF
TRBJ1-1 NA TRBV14 CASSQDRVGEDTEAFF
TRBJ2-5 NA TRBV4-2 CASSQVGQETQYF
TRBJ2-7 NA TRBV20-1 CSAHRPSGYEQYF
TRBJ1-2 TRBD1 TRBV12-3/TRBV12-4 CASSPSQRQGNYGYTF
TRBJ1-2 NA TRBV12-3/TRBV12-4 CASSLVGANYGYTF
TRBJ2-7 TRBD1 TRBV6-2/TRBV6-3 CASSRGTGSGEQYF
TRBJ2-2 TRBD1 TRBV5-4 CASSLNRGASTGELFF
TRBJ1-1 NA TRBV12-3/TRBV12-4 CASSPAAAEAFF
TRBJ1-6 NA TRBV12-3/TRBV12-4 CASSLKGSPLHF
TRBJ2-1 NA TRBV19 CASSTYPVPEDNEQFF
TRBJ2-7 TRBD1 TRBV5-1 CASRDRPPSYEQYF
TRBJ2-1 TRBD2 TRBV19 CASSIEPPGGLSSYNEQFF
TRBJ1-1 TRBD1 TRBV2 CASILDRGLGAFF
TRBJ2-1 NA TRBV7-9 CASSFPSIDNEQFF
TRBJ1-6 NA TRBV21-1 CVRGGPLNSPLHF
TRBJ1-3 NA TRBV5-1 CASRLEAAGNTIYF
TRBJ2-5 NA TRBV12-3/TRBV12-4 CASSLRQGLKTQYF
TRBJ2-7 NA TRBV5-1 CASSTLSIRGSEQYF
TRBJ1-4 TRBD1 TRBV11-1 CASSPARTGRGDNEKLFF
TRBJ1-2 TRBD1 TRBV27 CASSLLQGATF
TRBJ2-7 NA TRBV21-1 CASSKAGNYEQYF
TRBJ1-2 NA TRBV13 CASSLSSPDRDGYTF
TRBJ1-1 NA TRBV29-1 CSVEGLSEAFF
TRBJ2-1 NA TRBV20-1 CSASPQPTIEQFF
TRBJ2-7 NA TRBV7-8 CASSSGGGQYITEQYF
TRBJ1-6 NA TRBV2 CACSRSGPYNSPLHF
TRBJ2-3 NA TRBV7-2 CASSLRVWGETDTQYF
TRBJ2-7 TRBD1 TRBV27 CASRGTVDTYEQYF
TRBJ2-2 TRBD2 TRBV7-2 CASSFQGGRKTGELFF
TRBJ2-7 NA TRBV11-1 CASSATGTVYEQYF
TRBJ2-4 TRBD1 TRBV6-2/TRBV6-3 CASSYPGAGGNIQYF
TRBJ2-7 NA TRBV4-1 CASSQDRVEQYF
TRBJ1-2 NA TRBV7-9 CAGGTGPFYGYTF
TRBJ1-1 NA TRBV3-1 CASSSLSQAKAFF
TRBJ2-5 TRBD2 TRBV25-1 CASSPRLAGMETQYF
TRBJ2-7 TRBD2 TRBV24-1 CATSDLSFKGGKYEQYF
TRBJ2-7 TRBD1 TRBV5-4 CASTLDRGIYEQYF
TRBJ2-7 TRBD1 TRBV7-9 CASSFSRTGNHEQYF
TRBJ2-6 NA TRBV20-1 CSAIYPGANVLTF
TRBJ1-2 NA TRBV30 CAWIGQTTNYGYTF
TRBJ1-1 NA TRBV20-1 CSAIPANTEAFF
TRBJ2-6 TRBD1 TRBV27 CASSLKQGADGANVLTF
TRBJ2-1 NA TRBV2 CASSKLRGANEQFF
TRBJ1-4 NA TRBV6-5 CASRGPNEKLFF